This T cell receptor (beta chain) was recorded in a study of T cells in women clearing cervical HPV infection. Turning to the study itself: Women with histologically confirmed HPV16-related CIN3 or worse, 2 with invasive cancer, served as cases. Blood came at first lesion visit for cases, post-clearance for controls. Study observations and caveats: Timing of associations relative to infection is unclear; T-cell subsets were not isolated.

Some clones are missing from TCRdb's copy, which holds only in-frame ones; the method was immunoSEQ multiplex PCR. Its listing shows 19,000 or so clones. Points on this clone: As yet, its antigen is unknown. From the germline J gene comes the end of the CDR3, since the read stops 3 residues before it.

Prevalent HPV16 infections were excluded; only incident single HPV16 infections included. Trimming took 2 bases from V and 2 from J; bases not matched to a gene: 5. The V gene's germline CDR1 is SGDLS and CDR2 YYNGEE. This CDR3 is built from 16 residues. This receptor was obtained from a woman between 18 and 75 years old with a cervical HPV16 infection that either progressed to CIN3+ or cleared (not recorded which). Sequencing was done on a sample of blood buffy coat. This chain links TRBV9 with TRBJ2-3; 10 bases match TRBD2. CDR3 bases read: TGTGCCAGCAGCGTGTATAGCGGGGGGCCCACAGATACG. Its translation: CASSVYSGGPTDT. The full CDR3 protein reads CASSVYSGGPTDTQYF.